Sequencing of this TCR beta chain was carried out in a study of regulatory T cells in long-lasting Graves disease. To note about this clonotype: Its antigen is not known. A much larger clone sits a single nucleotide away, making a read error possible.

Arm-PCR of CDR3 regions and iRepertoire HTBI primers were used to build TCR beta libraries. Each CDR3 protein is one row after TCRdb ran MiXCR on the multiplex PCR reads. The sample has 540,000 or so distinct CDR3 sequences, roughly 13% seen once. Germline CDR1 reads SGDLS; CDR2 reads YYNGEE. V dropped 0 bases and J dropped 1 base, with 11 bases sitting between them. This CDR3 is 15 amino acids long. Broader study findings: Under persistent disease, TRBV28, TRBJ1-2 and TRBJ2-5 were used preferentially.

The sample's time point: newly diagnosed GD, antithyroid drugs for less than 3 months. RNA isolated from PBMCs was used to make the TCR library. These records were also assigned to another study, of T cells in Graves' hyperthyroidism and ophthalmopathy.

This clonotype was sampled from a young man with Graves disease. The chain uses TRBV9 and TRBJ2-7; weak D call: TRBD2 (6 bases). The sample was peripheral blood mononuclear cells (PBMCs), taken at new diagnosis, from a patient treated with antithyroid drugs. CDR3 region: CASSVAAGGSYEQYF. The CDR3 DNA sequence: TGTGCCAGCAGCGTAGCAGCCGGGGGTTCCTACGAGCAGTACTTC.